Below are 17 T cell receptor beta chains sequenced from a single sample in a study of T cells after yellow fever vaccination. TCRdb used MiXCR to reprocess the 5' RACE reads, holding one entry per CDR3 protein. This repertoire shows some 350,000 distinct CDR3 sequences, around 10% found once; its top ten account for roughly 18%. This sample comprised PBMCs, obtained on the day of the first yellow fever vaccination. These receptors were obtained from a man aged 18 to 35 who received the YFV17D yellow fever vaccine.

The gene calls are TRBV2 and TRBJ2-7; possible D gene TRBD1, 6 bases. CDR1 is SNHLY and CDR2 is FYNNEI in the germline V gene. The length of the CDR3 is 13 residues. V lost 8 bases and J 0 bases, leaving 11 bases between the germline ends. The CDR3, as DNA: TGTGCCAGCGCAGACAGGCGCTCCTACGAGCAGTACGTC. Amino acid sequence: CASADRRSYEQYV.

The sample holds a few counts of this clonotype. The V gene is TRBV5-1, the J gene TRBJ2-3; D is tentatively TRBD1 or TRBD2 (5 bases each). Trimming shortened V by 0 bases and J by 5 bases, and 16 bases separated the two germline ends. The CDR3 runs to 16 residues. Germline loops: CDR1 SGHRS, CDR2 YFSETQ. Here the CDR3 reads CASSLGIAGGIDTQYF. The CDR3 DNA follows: TGCGCCAGCAGCTTGGGGATAGCTGGGGGAATAGATACGCAGTATTTT. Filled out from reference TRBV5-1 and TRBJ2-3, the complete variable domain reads KAGVTQTPRYLIKTRGQQVTLSCSPISGHRSVSWYQQTPGQGLQFLFEYFSETQRNKGNFPGRFSGRQFSNSRSEMNVSTLELGDSALYLCASSLGIAGGIDTQYFGPGTRLTVL.

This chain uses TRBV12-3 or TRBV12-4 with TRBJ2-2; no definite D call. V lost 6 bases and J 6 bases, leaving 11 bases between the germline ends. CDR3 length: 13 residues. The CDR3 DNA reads TGTGCCAGCAGGGCATATTATGCCGGGGAGCTGTTTTTT. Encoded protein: CASRAYYAGELFF.

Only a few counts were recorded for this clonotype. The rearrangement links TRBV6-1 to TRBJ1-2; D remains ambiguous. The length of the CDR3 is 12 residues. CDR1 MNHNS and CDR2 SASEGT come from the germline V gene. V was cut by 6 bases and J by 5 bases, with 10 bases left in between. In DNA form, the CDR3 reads TGTGCCAGCAGCCCTGGGCAGTATGGCTACACCTTC. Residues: CASSPGQYGYTF.

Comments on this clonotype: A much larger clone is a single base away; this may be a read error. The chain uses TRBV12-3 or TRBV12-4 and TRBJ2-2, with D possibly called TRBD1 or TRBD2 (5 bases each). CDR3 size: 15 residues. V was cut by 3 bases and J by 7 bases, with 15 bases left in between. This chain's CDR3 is CASSFDFGAIGELFF. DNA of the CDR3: TGTGCCAGCAGTTTTGATTTCGGGGCCATCGGGGAGCTGTTTTTT.

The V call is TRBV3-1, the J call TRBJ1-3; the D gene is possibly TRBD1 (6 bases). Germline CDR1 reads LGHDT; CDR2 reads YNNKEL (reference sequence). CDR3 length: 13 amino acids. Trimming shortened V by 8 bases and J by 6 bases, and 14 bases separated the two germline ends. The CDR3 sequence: CASHREGENTIYF. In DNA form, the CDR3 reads TGTGCCAGCCACAGGGAGGGGGAAAACACCATATATTTT.

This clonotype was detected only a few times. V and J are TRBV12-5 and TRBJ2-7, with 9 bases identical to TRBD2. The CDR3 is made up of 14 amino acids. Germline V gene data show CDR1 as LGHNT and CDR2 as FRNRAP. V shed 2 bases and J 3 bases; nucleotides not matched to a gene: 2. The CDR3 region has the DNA TGTGCTAGTGGTTTGTGGACTAGCGTCTACGAGCAGTACTTC. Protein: CASGLWTSVYEQYF.

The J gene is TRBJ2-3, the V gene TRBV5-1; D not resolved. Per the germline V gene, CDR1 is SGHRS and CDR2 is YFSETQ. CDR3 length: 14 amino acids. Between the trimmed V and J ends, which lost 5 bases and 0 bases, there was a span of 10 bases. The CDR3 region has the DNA TGCGCCAGCAGTGCAGGTTCTAGCACAGATACGCAGTATTTT. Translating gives CASSAGSSTDTQYF.

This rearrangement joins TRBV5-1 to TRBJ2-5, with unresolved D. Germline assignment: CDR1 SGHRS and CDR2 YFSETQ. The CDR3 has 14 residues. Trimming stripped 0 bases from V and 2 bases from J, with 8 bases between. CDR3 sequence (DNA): TGCGCCAGCAGCTTGGTGGGAACACAAGAGACCCAGTACTTC. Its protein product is CASSLVGTQETQYF.

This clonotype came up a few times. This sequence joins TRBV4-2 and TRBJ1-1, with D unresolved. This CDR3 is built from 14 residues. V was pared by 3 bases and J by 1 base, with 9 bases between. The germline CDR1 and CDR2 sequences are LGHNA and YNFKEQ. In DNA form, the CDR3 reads TGTGCCAGCAGCCATCTAGGCGGGAACACTGAAGCTTTCTTT. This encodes CASSHLGGNTEAFF.

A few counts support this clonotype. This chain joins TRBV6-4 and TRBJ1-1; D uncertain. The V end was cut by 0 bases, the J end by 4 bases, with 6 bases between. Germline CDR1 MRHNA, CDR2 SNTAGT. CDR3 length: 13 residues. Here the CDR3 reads CASSDSKSTEAFF. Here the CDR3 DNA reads TGTGCCAGCAGTGACTCGAAAAGCACTGAAGCTTTCTTT.

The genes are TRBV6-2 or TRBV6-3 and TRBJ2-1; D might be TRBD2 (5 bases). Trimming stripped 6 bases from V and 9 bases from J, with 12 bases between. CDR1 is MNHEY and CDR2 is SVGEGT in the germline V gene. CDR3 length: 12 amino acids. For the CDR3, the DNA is TGTGCCAGCAGCCAACTAGTTACTGAGCAGTTCTTC. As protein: CASSQLVTEQFF.

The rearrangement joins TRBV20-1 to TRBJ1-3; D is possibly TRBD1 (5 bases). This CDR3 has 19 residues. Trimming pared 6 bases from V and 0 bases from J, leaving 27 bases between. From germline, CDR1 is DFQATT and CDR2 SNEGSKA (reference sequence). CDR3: CSARTKGRTEGSSGNTIYF. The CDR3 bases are TGCAGTGCCAGAACCAAGGGACGGACCGAGGGGTCCTCTGGAAACACCATATATTTT.

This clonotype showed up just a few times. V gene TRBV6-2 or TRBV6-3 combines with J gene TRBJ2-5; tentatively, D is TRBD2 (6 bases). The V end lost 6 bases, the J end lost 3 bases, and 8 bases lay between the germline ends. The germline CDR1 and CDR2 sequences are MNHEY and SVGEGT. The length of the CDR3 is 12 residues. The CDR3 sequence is CASSWTKETQYF. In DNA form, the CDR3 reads TGTGCCAGCAGCTGGACTAAAGAGACCCAGTACTTC.

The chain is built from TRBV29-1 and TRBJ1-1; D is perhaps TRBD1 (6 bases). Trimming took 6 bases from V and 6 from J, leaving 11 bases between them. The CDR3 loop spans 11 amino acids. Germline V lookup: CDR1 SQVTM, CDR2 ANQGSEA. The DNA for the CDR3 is TGCAGCGTCGCCGGACAGCCTGAAGCTTTCTTT. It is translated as CSVAGQPEAFF.

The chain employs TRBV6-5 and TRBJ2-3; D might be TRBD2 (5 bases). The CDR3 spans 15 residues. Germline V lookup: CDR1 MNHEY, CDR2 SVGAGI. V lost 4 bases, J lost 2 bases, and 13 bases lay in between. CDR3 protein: CASSSTGFATDTQYF. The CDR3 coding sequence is TGTGCCAGCAGTTCGACGGGGTTCGCCACAGATACGCAGTATTTT.

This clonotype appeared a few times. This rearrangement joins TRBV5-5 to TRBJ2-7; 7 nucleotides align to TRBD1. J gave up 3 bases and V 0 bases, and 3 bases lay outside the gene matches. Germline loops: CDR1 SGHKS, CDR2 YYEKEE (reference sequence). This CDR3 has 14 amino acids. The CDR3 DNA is TGTGCCAGCAGCTTGGCGCCAGGGGGCTACGAGCAGTACGTC. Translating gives CASSLAPGGYEQYV.